This record concerns one T cell receptor (beta chain) sequence. Its antigen is unknown. This CDR3 comprises 15 residues. The germline V gene has CDR1 SEHNR and CDR2 FQNEAQ (reference sequence). V was pared by 7 bases and J by 4 bases, with 8 bases of the junction left unmatched. This sample was included in a study of T cell responses to AZD1222 COVID-19 vaccine. Study context: Recipients boosted at about 4 weeks or about 12 weeks are pooled.

Study-wide points: Females outnumbered males among donors, who were mostly white British; clonal diversity was possibly underestimated. A rise in Spike-specific TCR breadth and depth followed two AZD1222 doses.

Sequencing was performed with immunoSEQ multiplex PCR; in TCRdb, only in-frame clones are kept and a portion is missing. Among some 47,000 clones listed, more than 80% were seen once. Source: peripheral blood, taken on day 0 of AZD1222 vaccination. The origin of this receptor is an adult in good health. This chain joins TRBV7-9 and TRBJ2-1; TRBD2 aligns across 9 bases. CDR3 in amino acids: CASTKRTSEYNEQFF. The DNA for the CDR3 is TGTGCCAGCACAAAAAGGACTAGCGAGTACAATGAGCAGTTCTTC.